The sequence of this T cell receptor (beta chain) was determined in a study of T cell repertoires in cytomegalovirus infection. Study conclusions and caveats: The study found HLA-C-restricted CMV-specific TCR beta clonotypes dominating the ex vivo response.

TCRdb processed the reads anew with MiXCR; each CDR3 protein has one entry. The table lists 200,000 to 300,000 distinct CDR3 sequences, less than 9.5% of them singletons, with over 12% in the top ten. The table lists this clonotype with many counts. Its specificity is not known. V was clipped by 2 bases and J by 2 bases; unmatched bases: 5. From germline, CDR1 is SGHVS and CDR2 FNYEAQ. CDR3 size: 15 residues. This TCR derives from a human donor in good health (CMV status not recorded). Some clones in this sample may be carry-over from other donors' samples. This rearrangement joins TRBV7-6 to TRBJ2-7, with TRBD1 matching over 8 bases. Material: PBMCs. CDR3 nucleotide sequence: TGTGCCAGCAGCTTATCAGGGGGCGCCCCCTACGAGCAGTACTTC. It codes for CASSLSGGAPYEQYF.